This T cell receptor beta chain was found in a study of CD8+ T cells in alopecia areata (dated by TCRdb to between 2017 and 2018). For the wider study: Treated patients were enrolled in an open-label pilot trial of oral tofacitinib, 5 to 10 mg twice daily, for moderate-to-severe alopecia areata. Patients received tofacitinib for 6 to 18 months and were then followed off drug for 6 months to check for delayed response and recurrence. Disease severity in treated patients was measured with the SALT score, which quantifies the percentage of affected scalp surface area. To study T cell clonal expansion in alopecia areata, the researchers applied high-throughput TCRbeta sequencing to both the C3H/HeJ mouse model and human patients. Human TCRbeta sequencing covered scalp tissue and sorted CD4+ and CD8+ peripheral blood T cells from patchy and totalis/universalis alopecia areata patients and healthy controls. Tofacitinib-treated patients had biopsies at baseline and at 4 and 24 weeks of treatment, with a later scalp biopsy in several patients. Clonality in the scalp was compared among normal scalp (n=4), patchy alopecia areata scalp (n=8), and alopecia totalis/universalis scalp (n=8). RNA was extracted with the PAXgene miRNA kit for fixed scalp, the miRNeasy kit for PBMCs, and the RNeasy kit for mouse skin. TCRbeta CDR3 regions were amplified by immunoSEQ multiplex PCR with 35 Vbeta forward and 13 Jbeta reverse primers. Summary of the overall study and its limitations: Unlike mouse skin, which is dominated by gammadelta T cells, normal human skin has resident alphabeta T cells that are also sequenced, and this complicates analysis of the scalp TCR repertoire. Many expanded lesional clones persisted in scalp and blood during tofacitinib treatment, which may partly explain relapse after stopping treatment. Compared with normal scalp, lesional scalp had higher clonality and more expanded CD8+ clones, particularly in alopecia totalis/universalis, a pattern that suggests antigenic drive. Scalp clonality and the number of expanded CD8+ clones among the top 100 scalp clones were significantly decreased by tofacitinib. Shared TCR sequences between patients were less evident than in mice, which may be partly attributable to HLA diversity in the patient population. The treated cohort was small, with a single nonresponder, so links between baseline CD8+ expansion and response need larger studies.

The library was produced with the immunoSEQ multiplex PCR assay. RNA was extracted from all samples and reverse transcribed into cDNA, which served as template for TCR sequencing. First-strand cDNA was synthesized using SuperScript III with a 2:1 mix of oligo-dT and random hexamers. A synthetic immune receptor repertoire was used to gauge amplification bias, and whatever bias remained was removed computationally. In the authors' own workflow: Raw reads were preprocessed for error removal, and CDR3 was defined according to IMGT conventions as running from the conserved cysteine to phenylalanine. Clonality was calculated as 1 minus Shannon entropy normalized by log2 of the number of productive unique TCRs. Scalp TCRbeta sequences were cross-referenced with sorted blood CD4 and CD8 repertoires so that the CD4 or CD8 identity of scalp clones could be inferred. Entries here come from immuneACCESS through TCRdb and include only in-frame sequences with V and J called. Some clones fail to appear in such tables; in the studies checked, an unresolved V gene covers under half of the shortfall, and the cause of the remainder is unknown. That table furnishes V, J and clone size, whereas the DNA furnished D and trimming. The sample has fewer than 250,000 clones on record, under 80% of them singletons. 1.3% of the sample comes from the top ten.

Counted from cysteine to phenylalanine, this CDR3 has 13 amino acids. Here the CDR3 DNA is all that survives: 39 bases in frame from base 1. The junction carries 9 bases between V and J, which are trimmed by 0 bases and 6 bases respectively. Sequences SGHRS (CDR1) and YFSETQ (CDR2) are obtained from the germline V gene. Note on this clone: The antigen it binds to is not known. No quality values exist for individual bases; no much larger clone is one base distant.

The treatment or condition label corresponds to: oral pan-JAK inhibitor, 5-10 mg twice daily. Lesional scalp punch biopsies and peripheral blood were obtained from alopecia areata patients. PBMCs were separated by density centrifugation and stained for CD3, CD4 and CD8, after which CD4+ and CD8+ T cells were sorted on a FACSAria. Specimen: CD4+ T cells sorted from blood, collected around week 49, from a patient treated with tofacitinib. This receptor was identified in a human donor with alopecia areata. The sequence is built from TRBV5-1 and TRBJ1-1, with the D gene too uncertain to name. The CDR3 here reads CASSLGGRAEAFF. The bases read TGCGCCAGCAGCTTGGGGGGTCGCGCTGAAGCTTTCTTT. Reference TRBV5-1 and TRBJ1-1 genes cover what lies past the CDR3, so the full variable domain is KAGVTQTPRYLIKTRGQQVTLSCSPISGHRSVSWYQQTPGQGLQFLFEYFSETQRNKGNFPGRFSGRQFSNSRSEMNVSTLELGDSALYLCASSLGGRAEAFFGQGTRLTVV.